This record looks at one TCR beta chain sequence and its context. Antigen: not known. There are 13 residues in the CDR3. Per the germline V gene, CDR1 is SGHTA and CDR2 is FQGNSA. V lost 4 bases, J lost 3 bases, and 7 bases lay in between. The sample originates from a study of Tregs in tolerant kidney transplant recipients. Study-wide results and caveats: Findings come from small patient numbers and require larger validation. Changing PCR primers prevented nucleotide comparison between some patients' samples. Expanding Tregs on activated donor B cells appeared to best identify donor-specific TCRbeta clones.

Profiling relied on immunoSEQ multiplex PCR, and the TCRdb table lists in-frame clones only, not all of them. The data hold around 78,000 clones, with less than 95% observed a single time. Before regulatory T cell sorting, thawed PBMCs rested overnight at 37°C in 150 to 200 IU/ml IL-2. This clonotype was obtained from a human donor who received a combined kidney and bone marrow transplant. The specimen comprised Tregs from blood, sampled before the transplant. The chain carries TRBV7-2 and TRBJ1-5; D remains ambiguous. The CDR3 protein is CASSSYFNQPQHF. The CDR3 DNA is TGTGCCAGCAGCTCCTATTTCAATCAGCCCCAGCATTTT.